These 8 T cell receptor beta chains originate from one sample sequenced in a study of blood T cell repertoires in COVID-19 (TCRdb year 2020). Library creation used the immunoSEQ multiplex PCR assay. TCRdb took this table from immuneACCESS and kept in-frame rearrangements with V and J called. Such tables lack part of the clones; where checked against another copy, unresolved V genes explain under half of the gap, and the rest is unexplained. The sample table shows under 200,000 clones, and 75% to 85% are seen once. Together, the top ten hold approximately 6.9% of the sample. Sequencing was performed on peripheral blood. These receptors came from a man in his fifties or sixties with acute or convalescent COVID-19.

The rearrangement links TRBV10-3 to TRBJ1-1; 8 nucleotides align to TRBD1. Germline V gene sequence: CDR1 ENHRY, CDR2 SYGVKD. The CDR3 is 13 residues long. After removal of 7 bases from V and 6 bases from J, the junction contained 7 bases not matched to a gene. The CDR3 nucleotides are TGTGCCATCACCAGGGACAGGAGGTCTGAAGCTTTCTTT. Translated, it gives CAITRDRRSEAFF.

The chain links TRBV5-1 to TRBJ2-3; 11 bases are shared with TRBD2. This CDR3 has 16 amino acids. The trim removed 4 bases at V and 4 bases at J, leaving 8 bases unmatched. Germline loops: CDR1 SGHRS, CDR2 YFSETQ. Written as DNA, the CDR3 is TGCGCCAGCAGCCTACTGACTAGCGGGGTGGCAGATACGCAGTATTTT. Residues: CASSLLTSGVADTQYF.

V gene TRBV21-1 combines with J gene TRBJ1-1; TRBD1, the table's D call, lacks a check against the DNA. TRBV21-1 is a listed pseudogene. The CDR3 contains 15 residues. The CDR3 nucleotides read TGTGCCAGCACTTGGACAGGGCTGACGAACACTGAAGCTTTCTTT. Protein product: CASTWTGLTNTEAFF.

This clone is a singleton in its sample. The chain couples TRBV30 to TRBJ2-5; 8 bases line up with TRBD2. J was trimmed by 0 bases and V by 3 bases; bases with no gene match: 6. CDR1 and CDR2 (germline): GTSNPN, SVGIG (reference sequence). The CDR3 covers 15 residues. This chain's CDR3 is CAWRLAGRYQETQYF. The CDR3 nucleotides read TGTGCCTGGAGATTAGCGGGGAGGTACCAAGAGACCCAGTACTTC.

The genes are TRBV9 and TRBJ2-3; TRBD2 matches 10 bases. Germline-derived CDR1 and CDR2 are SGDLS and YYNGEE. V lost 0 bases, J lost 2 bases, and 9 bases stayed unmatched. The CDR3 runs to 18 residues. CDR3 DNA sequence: TGTGCCAGCAGCGTAGGGCTAGCGGGGGCCCATGACACAGATACGCAGTATTTT. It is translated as CASSVGLAGAHDTDTQYF.

The DNA of the CDR3 is TGTGCCAGCACCGCTAGCGGATACACCGGGGAGCTGTTTTTT. This gives the protein CASTASGYTGELFF. The chain combines TRBV7-2 with TRBJ2-2, with 7 nucleotides matching TRBD2. Trimming at V came to 7 bases and at J to 3 bases, leaving 5 bases not matched to a gene. From germline, CDR1 is SGHTA and CDR2 FQGNSA. CDR3 size: 14 residues.

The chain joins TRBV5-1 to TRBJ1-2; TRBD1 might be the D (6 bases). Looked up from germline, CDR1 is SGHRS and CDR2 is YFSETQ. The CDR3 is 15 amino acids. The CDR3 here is CASSGGLLQNYGYTF. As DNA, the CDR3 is TGCGCGTCATCGGGGGGCCTACTACAGAACTATGGCTACACCTTC.

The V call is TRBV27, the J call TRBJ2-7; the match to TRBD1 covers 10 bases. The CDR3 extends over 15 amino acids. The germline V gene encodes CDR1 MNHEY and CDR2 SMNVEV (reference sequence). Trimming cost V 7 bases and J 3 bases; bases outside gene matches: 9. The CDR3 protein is CASTGWGQGYYEQYF. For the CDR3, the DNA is TGTGCCAGCACAGGCTGGGGACAGGGGTACTACGAGCAGTACTTC.